These T cell receptor beta chains were read from a single sample in a study of CD8 T cells in ankylosing spondylitis. TCRdb re-called the 5' RACE reads with MiXCR, one entry per CDR3 protein. The sample gives 150,000 or so distinct CDR3 sequences, just over 9.5% of which show up once; roughly 16% is in the top ten. The source material was blood, either unsorted or a sorted T cell fraction (not recorded which). Receptors originate from a female donor with ankylosing spondylitis or in good health (not recorded which). Both conserved end residues are part of each CDR3. A D gene is named only where the DNA matches it firmly. Rows give clone size only sometimes, using once, few, many, or a class for an expanded clone.

V gene: TRBV10-3; clone size: .; J gene: TRBJ2-1; D gene: .; CDR3 protein: CAITDPRVLEQFF; CDR3 DNA: TGTGCCATCACCGACCCCCGGGTTCTTGAGCAGTTCTTC
V gene: TRBV28; clone size: few; J gene: TRBJ1-1; D gene: TRBD1; CDR3 protein: CASSRDRGGVEAFF; CDR3 DNA: TGTGCCAGCAGTCGTGACAGGGGGGGCGTTGAAGCTTTCTTT
V gene: TRBV20-1; clone size: few; J gene: TRBJ2-2; D gene: .; CDR3 protein: CSASPAGRNTGELFF; CDR3 DNA: TGCAGTGCTAGTCCTGCGGGGAGGAACACCGGGGAGCTGTTTTTT
V gene: TRBV6-6; clone size: many; J gene: TRBJ1-2; D gene: .; CDR3 protein: CASSISGSYGYTF; CDR3 DNA: TGTGCCAGCAGTATTTCGGGGAGCTATGGCTACACCTTC
V gene: TRBV27; clone size: .; J gene: TRBJ2-7; D gene: TRBD2; CDR3 protein: CASSPVGAGGSSYEQYF; CDR3 DNA: TGTGCCAGCAGTCCTGTGGGGGCGGGGGGTAGCTCCTACGAGCAGTACTTC
V gene: TRBV5-1; clone size: few; J gene: TRBJ2-7; D gene: TRBD2; CDR3 protein: CASSPDRTSGRGPEQYF; CDR3 DNA: TGCGCCAGCAGCCCAGACCGGACTAGCGGGAGAGGCCCTGAGCAGTACTTC
V gene: TRBV6-2/TRBV6-3; clone size: .; J gene: TRBJ2-3; D gene: .; CDR3 protein: CASSYLQRVTDTQYF; CDR3 DNA: TGTGCCAGCAGTTACCTCCAGCGAGTCACAGATACGCAGTATTTT
V gene: TRBV25-1; clone size: many; J gene: TRBJ2-3; D gene: .; CDR3 protein: CASGEGDTQYF; CDR3 DNA: TGTGCCAGCGGTGAGGGTGATACGCAGTATTTT
V gene: TRBV5-6; clone size: .; J gene: TRBJ2-5; D gene: TRBD2; CDR3 protein: CASGPAGLAGQETQYF; CDR3 DNA: TGTGCCAGCGGCCCCGCCGGGCTAGCGGGCCAAGAGACCCAGTACTTC
V gene: TRBV2; clone size: .; J gene: TRBJ1-2; D gene: .; CDR3 protein: CASSEFYTF; CDR3 DNA: TGTGCCAGCAGTGAATTCTACACCTTC
V gene: TRBV20-1; clone size: .; J gene: TRBJ2-2; D gene: .; CDR3 protein: CSAQKPTQTTGELFF; CDR3 DNA: TGCAGTGCCCAGAAACCGACACAAACCACCGGGGAGCTGTTTTTT
V gene: TRBV27; clone size: .; J gene: TRBJ2-5; D gene: TRBD2; CDR3 protein: CASSPSGSETQYF; CDR3 DNA: TGTGCCAGCAGTCCTAGCGGATCAGAGACCCAGTACTTC
V gene: TRBV20-1; clone size: few; J gene: TRBJ1-1; D gene: .; CDR3 protein: CSLSARSTEAFF; CDR3 DNA: TGCAGCCTCTCTGCCCGGAGCACTGAAGCTTTCTTT
V gene: TRBV12-3/TRBV12-4; clone size: .; J gene: TRBJ2-1; D gene: .; CDR3 protein: CASSFGSAGDEQFF; CDR3 DNA: TGTGCCAGCAGTTTCGGCTCCGCCGGCGATGAGCAGTTCTTC
V gene: TRBV27; clone size: few; J gene: TRBJ2-7; D gene: .; CDR3 protein: CASSLAREYEQYF; CDR3 DNA: TGTGCCAGCAGTTTAGCCAGGGAATACGAGCAGTACTTC
V gene: TRBV25-1; clone size: many; J gene: TRBJ2-2; D gene: TRBD2; CDR3 protein: CASSEYFSGTSGNTGELFF; CDR3 DNA: TGTGCCAGCAGTGAATATTTTTCTGGGACTAGCGGAAACACCGGGGAGCTGTTTTTT